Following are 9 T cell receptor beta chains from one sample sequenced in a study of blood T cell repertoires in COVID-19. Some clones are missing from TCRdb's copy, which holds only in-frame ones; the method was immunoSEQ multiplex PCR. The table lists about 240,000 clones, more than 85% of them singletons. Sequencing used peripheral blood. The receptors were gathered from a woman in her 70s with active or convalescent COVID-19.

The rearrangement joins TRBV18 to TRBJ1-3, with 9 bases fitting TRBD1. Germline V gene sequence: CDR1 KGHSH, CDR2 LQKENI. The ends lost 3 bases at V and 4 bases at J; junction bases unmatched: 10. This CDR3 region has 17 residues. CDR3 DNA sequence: TGTGCCAGCTCACCTTCCTCCCCGGGACAGGGAGGAAACACCATATATTTT. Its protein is CASSPSSPGQGGNTIYF. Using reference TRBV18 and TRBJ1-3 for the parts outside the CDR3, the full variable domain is NAGVMQNPRHLVRRRGQEARLRCSPMKGHSHVYWYRQLPEEGLKFMVYLQKENIIDESGMPKERFSAEFPKEGPSILRIQQVVRGDSAAYFCASSPSSPGQGGNTIYFGEGSWLTVV.

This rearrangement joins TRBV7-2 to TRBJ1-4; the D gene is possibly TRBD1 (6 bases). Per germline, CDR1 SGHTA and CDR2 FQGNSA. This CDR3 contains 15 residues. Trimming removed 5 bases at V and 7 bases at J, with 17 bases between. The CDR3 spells CASSAHRVGVEKLFF. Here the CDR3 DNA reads TGTGCCAGCAGCGCGCACAGGGTAGGAGTTGAAAAACTGTTTTTT.

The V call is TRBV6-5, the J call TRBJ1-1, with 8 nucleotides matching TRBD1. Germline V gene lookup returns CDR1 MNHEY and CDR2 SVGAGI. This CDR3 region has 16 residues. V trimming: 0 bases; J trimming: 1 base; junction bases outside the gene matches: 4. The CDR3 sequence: CASSYSTGEGNTEAFF. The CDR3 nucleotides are TGTGCCAGCAGTTACTCGACAGGGGAAGGGAACACTGAAGCTTTCTTT.

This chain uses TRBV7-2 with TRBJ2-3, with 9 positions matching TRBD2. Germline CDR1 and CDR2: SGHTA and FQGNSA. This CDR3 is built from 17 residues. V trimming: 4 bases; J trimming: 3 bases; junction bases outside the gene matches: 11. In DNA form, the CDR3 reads TGTGCCAGCAGCTCCTCCGGCGGGGGGGCCGGGACAGATACGCAGTATTTT. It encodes CASSSSGGGAGTDTQYF.

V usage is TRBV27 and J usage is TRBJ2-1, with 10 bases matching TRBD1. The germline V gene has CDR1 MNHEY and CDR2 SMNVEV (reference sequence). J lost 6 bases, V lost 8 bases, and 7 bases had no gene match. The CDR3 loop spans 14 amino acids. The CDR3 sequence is CASGRDRGFNEQFF. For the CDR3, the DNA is TGTGCCAGCGGCCGGGACAGGGGTTTCAATGAGCAGTTCTTC.

CDR3 in amino acids: CASSLGPEQGRAFF. In DNA form, the CDR3 reads TGTGCCAGCTCGTTGGGTCCCGAACAGGGAAGAGCTTTCTTT. This chain joins TRBV5-6 and TRBJ1-1; maybe TRBD1 (6 bases). Trimming took 7 bases from V and 10 from J, leaving 23 bases between them. Germline CDR1 and CDR2: SGHDT and YYEEEE. This CDR3 has 14 amino acids.

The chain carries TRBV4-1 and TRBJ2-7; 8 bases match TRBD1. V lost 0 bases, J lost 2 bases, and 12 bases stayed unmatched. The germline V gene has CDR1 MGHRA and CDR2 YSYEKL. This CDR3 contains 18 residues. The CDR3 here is CASSQEKQGQVRTYEQYF. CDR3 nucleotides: TGCGCCAGCAGCCAAGAGAAACAGGGACAGGTTAGGACCTACGAGCAGTACTTC.

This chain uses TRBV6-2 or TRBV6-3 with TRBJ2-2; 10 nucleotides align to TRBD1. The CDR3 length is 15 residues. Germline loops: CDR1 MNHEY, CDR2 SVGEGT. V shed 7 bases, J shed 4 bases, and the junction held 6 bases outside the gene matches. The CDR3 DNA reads TGTGCCAGCACCCCGACAGGGGGCATCACCGGGGAGCTGTTTTTT. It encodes CASTPTGGITGELFF.

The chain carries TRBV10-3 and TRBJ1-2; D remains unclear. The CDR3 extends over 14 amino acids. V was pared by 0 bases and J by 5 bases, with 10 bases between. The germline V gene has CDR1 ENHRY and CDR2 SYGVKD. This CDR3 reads CAISESNSLYGYTF. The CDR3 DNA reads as TGTGCCATCAGTGAGTCGAACAGCCTTTATGGCTACACCTTC.